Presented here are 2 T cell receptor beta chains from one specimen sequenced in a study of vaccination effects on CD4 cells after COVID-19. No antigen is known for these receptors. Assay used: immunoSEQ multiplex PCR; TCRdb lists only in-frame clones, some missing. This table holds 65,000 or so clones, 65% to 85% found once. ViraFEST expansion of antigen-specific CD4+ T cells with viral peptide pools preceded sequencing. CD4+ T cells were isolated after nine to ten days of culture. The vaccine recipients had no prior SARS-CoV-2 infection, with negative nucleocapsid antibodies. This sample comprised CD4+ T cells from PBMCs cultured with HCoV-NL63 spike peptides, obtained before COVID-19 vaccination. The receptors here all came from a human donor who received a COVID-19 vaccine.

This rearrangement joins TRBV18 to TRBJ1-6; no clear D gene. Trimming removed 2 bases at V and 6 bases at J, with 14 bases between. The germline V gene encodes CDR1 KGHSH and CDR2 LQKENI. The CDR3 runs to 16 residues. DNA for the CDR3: TGTGCCAGCTCACCAGTGCCGGACCCAAGTAATTCACCCCTCCACTTT. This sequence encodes CASSPVPDPSNSPLHF.

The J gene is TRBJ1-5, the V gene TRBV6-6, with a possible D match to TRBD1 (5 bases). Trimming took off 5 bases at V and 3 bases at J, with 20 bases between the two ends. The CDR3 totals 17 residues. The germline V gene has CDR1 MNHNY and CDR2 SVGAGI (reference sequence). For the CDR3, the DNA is TGTGCCAGCAGTCCCGGGGGTGGGGGAGGGAACAATCAGCCCCAGCATTTT. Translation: CASSPGGGGGNNQPQHF.